The clone carrying this TCR beta chain was counted once. The sample is drawn from a study of blood T cell repertoires in COVID-19. Study background: The origin of the acute and convalescent COVID-19 samples was the United States, Italy and Spain. PBMCs, B-cell-depleted T cells, or T cells were the source of the cDNA or gDNA that made up the material.

Profiled with immunoSEQ multiplex PCR; TCRdb holds only in-frame clones, not every one. The data show about 250,000 clones, around 83% seen once. The V and J ends lost 0 bases and 0 bases respectively, with 6 bases between them. The CDR3 is 15 residues long. Germline V CDR1 and CDR2: LNHNV, YYDKDF (reference sequence). The chain is built from TRBV15 and TRBJ1-3; D not resolved. The receptor was derived from a woman between 40 and 50 years old who had recovered from COVID-19. Sequencing input: peripheral blood. The CDR3 DNA reads TGTGCCACCAGCAGAGACCCGGGCTCTGGAAACACCATATATTTT. Translated, it gives CATSRDPGSGNTIYF.